This T cell receptor beta chain is drawn from a study of chemoradiotherapy in HPV16-positive cancers (dated 2022 in TCRdb). About the investigation overall: Candidate HPV-specific T-cell clones and common TCR motifs were defined through functional T-cell assays on cells from a couple of HPV16-positive patients. The study asked whether T-cell immunity to the HPV oncoproteins E6 and E7 changes during chemoradiotherapy and whether this immunity affects survival. The candidate HPV-specific TCRs and motifs were subsequently tracked in TCR repertoires obtained from 86 patients with HPV-related cancers. What the authors observed across the whole study: The functional definition of HPV-specific T cells came from only a couple of HPV16-positive patients, and the survival association was reported for HPV16-positive patients. In HPV16-positive patients, expansion of HPV-responsive T cells during chemoradiotherapy was associated with improved recurrence-free survival. Expansion of candidate HPV-specific clones and E7-related TCR motifs was observed in the tumor microenvironment during treatment, whereas no such expansion was observed for non-HPV-specific T cells.

This clone was seen a handful of times. Its antigen has not been determined. It has no much larger one-base neighbor in the sample; base qualities were not kept. The CDR3 numbers 15 residues from cysteine through phenylalanine. CDR3 DNA only is kept here, 45 bases in frame from base 1. CDR1 and CDR2 are read off the germline V gene as MRHNA and SNTAGT. The V end gives up 5 bases and the J end 4 bases, leaving 6 bases in the junction not matched to a gene. Library method: the immunoSEQ multiplex PCR assay. As stored in TCRdb, this immuneACCESS dataset retains in-frame rearrangements with V and J assigned. A fraction of the clones does not appear; measured against another copy, unresolved V genes explain less than half of the discrepancy, and the remainder lacks a known reason. The sample data list a few thousand clones, and roughly 73% of these were observed just once. The leading ten clones occupy roughly a tenth of the sample.

Repertoires were sampled repeatedly over the course of chemoradiotherapy, so clonal expansion could be followed in the tumor microenvironment. The TCR comes from a human donor with HPV-associated anogenital cancer. Sequenced here: tumor tissue, sampled from a patient who underwent chemoradiotherapy. The sequence joins TRBV6-4 to TRBJ1-5; the central 9 bases match TRBD1. The encoded CDR3 is CASSPDRGTNQPQHF. The DNA sequence is TGTGCCAGCAGTCCGGACAGGGGCACTAATCAGCCCCAGCATTTT.